The source of this TCR beta chain is a study of T cell repertoires in cytomegalovirus infection. Across the whole study: Public TCR beta signatures marked donors with CMV infection and the matching HLA. Notes on the study in general: Dominant in the ex vivo response were TCR beta clonotypes restricted by HLA-C and specific for CMV.

On this clonotype itself: Its target is unknown.

Germline V CDR1 and CDR2: KGHSH, LQKENI. CDR3 length: 15 amino acids. V lost 2 bases and J lost 4, with 14 bases in between. TCRdb reprocessed the reads via MiXCR and lists one record per CDR3 protein. This sample has some 220,000 distinct CDR3 sequences, with about 40% found just once. Sample: CD8+ T cells from cultured PBMCs, taken from culture after CMV antigen stimulation. The rearrangement uses TRBV18 and TRBJ1-1; the D is unclear. The origin of this receptor is a human donor in good health (CMV status not recorded). Some clones in this sample may be carry-over from other donors' samples. This chain's CDR3 is CASSPRTYGSTEAFF. The DNA of the CDR3 is TGTGCCAGCTCACCAAGGACCTACGGATCCACTGAAGCTTTCTTT.